A selection of T cell receptor beta chains follows, all from one sample in a study of blood T cell repertoires in COVID-19. Clones were sequenced by immunoSEQ multiplex PCR, and TCRdb holds only the in-frame ones, with some missing. The sample has 40,000 to 50,000 clones; about 89% are singletons. Sequencing was done on a sample of peripheral blood. Receptors were obtained from a human donor in a cohort sampled during active COVID-19. CDR3s include the opening cysteine and the closing phenylalanine or tryptophan. A D gene is named only where the DNA matches it firmly. Size is stated for part of the rows, as once, few or many counts, or as a class when the clone is expanded.

>.|TRBJ1-1|.|TRBV28
TGTGCCAGCAGTTCCAGGGGGAACACTGAAGCTTTCTTT
CASSSRGNTEAFF
>.|TRBJ2-7|.|TRBV3-1/TRBV3-2
TGTGCCAGCAGCCAAGGGGCCAGGGGCTACGAGCAGTACTTC
CASSQGARGYEQYF
>.|TRBJ2-3|.|TRBV5-8
TGTGCCAGCAGCTTCGGCGTAGGAGGTACAGATACGCAGTATTTT
CASSFGVGGTDTQYF
>.|TRBJ2-7|.|TRBV28
TGTGCCAGCAGTTACCAGGGCGATAACTACGAGCAGTACTTC
CASSYQGDNYEQYF
>.|TRBJ2-5|TRBD2|TRBV6-6
TGTGCCAGCAGTTACACGGGAGGGGAGGAGACCCAGTACTTC
CASSYTGGEETQYF
>.|TRBJ2-7|TRBD1|TRBV3-1/TRBV3-2
TGTGCCAGCAGCGGGACAGGCCGCTACGAGCAGTACTTC
CASSGTGRYEQYF
>.|TRBJ1-1|TRBD1|TRBV9
TGTGCCAGCAGCCCCCGACAGGGATCGGCTGAAGCTTTCTTT
CASSPRQGSAEAFF
>.|TRBJ2-1|.|TRBV6-2/TRBV6-3
TGTGCCAGCAACCCGAATACTTACAATGAGCAGTTCTTC
CASNPNTYNEQFF
>.|TRBJ2-4|TRBD2|TRBV5-6
TGTGCCACAGGACTAGCGGGGACCAAAAACATTCAGTACTTC
CATGLAGTKNIQYF
>.|TRBJ2-6|.|TRBV18
TGTGCCAGCTCACCGTTGCAAGGTTGGAGCTCTGGGGCCAACGTCCTGACTTTC
CASSPLQGWSSGANVLTF
>.|TRBJ2-1|TRBD1|TRBV5-6
TGTGCCAGCAGCCCAAAGACAGGGGGCATTTACAATGAGCAGTTCTTC
CASSPKTGGIYNEQFF
>.|TRBJ2-3|TRBD2|TRBV2
TGTGCCAGCAGGCGGACTAGCGGGGATAGCACAGATACGCAGTATTTT
CASRRTSGDSTDTQYF
>.|TRBJ1-1|TRBD1|TRBV4-3
TGCGCCAGCAGCCAAACACAGGGGGTTCTCGCTGAAGCTTTCTTT
CASSQTQGVLAEAFF
>.|TRBJ2-1|TRBD1|TRBV5-1
TGCGCCAGCAGCTTATGGACAGGGGCCTTCAATGAGCAGTTCTTC
CASSLWTGAFNEQFF
>once|TRBJ2-2|TRBD2|TRBV6-2/TRBV6-3
TGTGCCAGCAGTTCCGGGGGGGCAGCGAACACCGGGGAGCTGTTTTTT
CASSSGGAANTGELFF
>.|TRBJ1-5|.|TRBV24-1
TGTGCCACCAGTGACCCCAACTTCTCAGGGATAGGACAGCCCCAGCATTTT
CATSDPNFSGIGQPQHF